This T cell receptor (beta chain) was recorded in a study of T cells in Graves' hyperthyroidism and ophthalmopathy (dated by TCRdb to about 2019). Notes on the research overall: Peripheral blood was collected at initial diagnosis, before any treatment. An independent validation cohort of fewer than 20 hyperthyroidism patients and roughly 16 patients who later progressed to ophthalmopathy tested prospective prediction of ophthalmopathy. After blood sampling, hyperthyroidism patients were treated with methimazole at a starting dose of 30 mg daily, and ophthalmopathy patients were treated with high-dose intravenous methylprednisolone. A discovery cohort of about 95 patients, approximately 45 with Graves' ophthalmopathy and about 60 with stable Graves' hyperthyroidism, was used to find distinguishing TCR V-J signatures. TCR Vbeta CDR3 sequencing of some 140 peripheral blood samples (fewer than 45 ophthalmopathy, roughly 72 hyperthyroidism and roughly 17 progressor patients) is reported in the paper. Thyroid tissue and blood T-cell repertoires from about six Graves' hyperthyroidism patients were also compared in the study. The roughly 90 discovery patients were divided at random into training and test sets in a 7:3 ratio. Overall study outcomes, separate from this receptor: Sample size was not statistically predetermined, and blinding of investigators to group allocation was not performed. Blood samples also contained most of the expanded thyroid clonotypes (frequency above 0.001), which suggests that blood repertoires may reflect thyroid immune responses. In validation, progression to ophthalmopathy was predicted by the model with 70.59% sensitivity and 72% to 85% specificity, a median of roughly 6.4 months before onset. Ophthalmopathy was separated from stable hyperthyroidism by a 13 V-J signature model, with around 90% sensitivity and approximately 81% specificity obtained in cross-validation and 80%/75% obtained in testing.

The germline V gene supplies CDR1 MDHEN and CDR2 SYDVKM. Unmatched junction bases come to 12, with V trimmed by 6 bases and J by 8 bases. The CDR3, from cysteine to phenylalanine, totals 14 residues. Only CDR3 DNA remains: 42 bases, in frame from the first base. Stable Graves' hyperthyroidism was defined as the absence of progression to ophthalmopathy over 18 months of follow-up. The hyperthyroidism patients were between 18 and 65 years old and newly diagnosed, with a disease duration of less than 2 months. Any patient with an uncontrolled infection, another autoimmune disease, pregnancy or lactation was excluded. Diagnoses were established on the basis of clinical symptoms, serum thyroxine and TRAb, thyroid ultrasound, and orbital computed tomography. Ficoll-Paque density gradient centrifugation was used to isolate PBMCs from under 11 ml of fresh peripheral blood. Total RNA was extracted with Trizol reagent, and quality was checked on an Agilent 2100 Bioanalyzer.

Points on this clonotype: Its antigen is unknown. Per-nucleotide qualities are absent, and no much larger clonotype sits a single base away.

TCR beta CDR3 regions were amplified from RNA transcripts. The first round of RT-PCR for the TCR CDR3 was performed with the HTBI primer set and the Qiagen OneStep RT-PCR kit. Libraries were constructed in a second round of multiplex PCR, after which size selection and purification were performed. Paired-end sequencing of the libraries was performed with 100 bp reads on an Illumina HiSeq2000. The source study handled its data this way. SOAPnuke was used to process the raw data, throwing out any read that contained adapters or uncalled bases, had a mean Phred below 15, or lacked an exact constant-primer or identifier match. COPE v1.2.5 was used to merge high-quality paired reads, and clonotypes were defined as unique nucleotide sequences. Clonotypes were aligned to IMGT TRBV, TRBD and TRBJ reference segments using MiTCR v1.1. Analysis was restricted to V-J combinations with a frequency above 0.0001, which covered 99% to 99.2% of repertoires. The TCS score was defined as the ratio of F50 (clonal expansion) to E x V (chaos), calculated using BLOSUM62-based TCRdist between CDR3 peptides within each V-J. Welch's t-statistics and random forest reduced roughly 530 V-J features to 13, which were used in a naive Bayes classifier (R e1071). TCRdb's own reprocessing of the public reads used fastp at Q25 and MiXCR and kept productive beta chains. Rows matching on CDR3 protein sequence are summarized as one entry with the most common DNA and genes. V and J calls and clone size were set by TCRdb, not the authors. The sample table shows 300,000 or so distinct CDR3 sequences, and about 18% are seen once. The ten largest clones add up to around 54% of the sample.

This sequence was found in a woman between 45 and 65 years old with Graves' hyperthyroidism. The sequenced sample was blood. The rearrangement joined TRBV28 to TRBJ1-1; 7 bases in the junction line up with TRBD1. The CDR3 here reads CASSPPTGILEAFF. The nucleotide sequence reads TGTGCCAGCAGCCCTCCGACAGGGATATTAGAAGCTTTCTTT.